This record concerns one T cell receptor beta chain sequence. Its antigen remains undetermined. No quality values exist for individual bases; no much larger clone is one base distant. Genomic DNA was isolated from the sorted cells so that the TCRbeta CDR3 region could be sequenced. The immunoSEQ Assay was used to sequence the TCRbeta CDR3 regions. In TCRdb, the immuneACCESS table is reduced to in-frame sequences with V and J assigned. These tables do not hold every clone; where another copy was compared, an unresolved V gene accounts for under half, and the others remain unexplained. This sample holds roughly 86,000 clones; 92% were observed only once. The top ten clones comprise 2.5% to 3.5% of the sample. These data belong to a study of OX40 agonist ivuxolimab in advanced cancers. Regarding the complete study: Ivuxolimab was an agonistic, fully human IgG2 monoclonal antibody directed against OX40 (CD134), a costimulatory receptor. In the dose-escalation cohort, roughly 80% of patients were male, and the mean age was about 55 years, with a range of roughly 20 to 85. The point of sequencing TCRbeta in the periphery was to test whether ivuxolimab changed TCR sequence diversity and drove clonal T-cell expansion. The paper describes the monotherapy dose-escalation part (N of about 52 patients) of the phase I trial of ivuxolimab. Of the roughly 50 dose-escalation patients, hepatocellular carcinoma was present in approximately 20, melanoma in around 15, renal cell carcinoma in 9 and head and neck cancer in 9. Intravenous ivuxolimab was administered to patients every 2 weeks at six dose levels: 0.01, 0.1, 0.3, 1.5, 3 and 10 mg/kg. Partial responses occurred in three dose-escalation patients, of whom one had hepatocellular carcinoma and two had cutaneous melanoma. Patients were allowed to have had prior anti-PD-1, anti-PD-L1 or anti-CTLA-4 therapy, and 40% of the dose-escalation patients had previously received checkpoint inhibitors.

The investigation overall reported the following: After ivuxolimab, CD8+ T cells had more expanded clones than CD4+ T cells on average. At doses of 0.1 to 3.0 mg/kg, clonal expansion of both CD4+ and CD8+ blood T cells was observed from baseline to week 6. Low levels of normalized T-cell clonal expansion were also seen in some patients who did not respond. In the 0.1-3.0 mg/kg groups, partial responders had among the lowest normalized peripheral clonal expansion, particularly in CD8+ T cells. Which antigens the clonally expanded peripheral T cells were specific for was not determined.

The germline V and J ends show losses of 3 bases and 0 bases respectively, and no gene match explains 4 bases of the junction. CDR1 KGHSH and CDR2 LQKENI were looked up in the germline V gene. The CDR3 starts with the cysteine, ends with the phenylalanine, and has 15 residues. Only the CDR3 DNA is retained, 45 bases long and in frame from the first base. Patients with a history of autoimmune disease or receiving systemic immunosuppression were excluded from the trial. Peripheral blood for TCR sequencing was collected from all dose cohorts at baseline, on cycle 4 day 1, and on cycle 7 day 1. Samples were obtained from an open-label, multicenter, first-in-human phase I dose-escalation trial of ivuxolimab. Adults with locally advanced or metastatic head and neck squamous cell, hepatocellular, melanoma or renal cell carcinoma were enrolled in the trial. Before TCR sequencing, CD4+ and CD8+ T cells were separately sorted from peripheral blood.

Rearrangement joined TRBV18 to TRBJ1-1; 7 nucleotides in the junction match TRBD1. The specimen was CD4+ or CD8+ T cells sorted from blood, collected in a trial of the OX40 agonist ivuxolimab. The sequence was collected from an adult with an advanced solid tumor such as melanoma, head and neck, liver or kidney cancer. The CDR3 protein: CASSPQGGMNTEAFF. The sequenced DNA is TGTGCCAGCTCACCCCAGGGGGGAATGAACACTGAAGCTTTCTTT.